This TCR beta chain was recovered during a study of identical twins. Study results and limitations: Within monozygotic twins, out-of-frame TCR alpha sharing was underestimated by the models.

This clonotype was recorded at least ten times. Its specificity is not known. The CDR3 spans 15 residues. Germline CDR1 reads SGHRS; CDR2 reads YFSETQ. Germline trimming cut 3 bases from V and 8 bases from J; bases unmatched to any gene: 9. TCRdb redid the calling of the 5' RACE reads with MiXCR, one entry per CDR3 protein. The sample shows a few hundred thousand distinct CDR3 sequences, approximately 17% of them seen only once. The sample taken for sequencing was naive T cells sorted from blood. The chain uses TRBV5-1 and TRBJ2-1, with 9 positions matching TRBD1. This clonotype originated in a middle-aged man in good health. The CDR3 here is CASSSGQGRRHEQFF. For the CDR3, the DNA is TGCGCCAGCAGCTCTGGACAGGGGCGTCGTCATGAGCAGTTCTTC.